These 31 T cell receptor beta chains share one sample of origin, sequenced in a study of shared clonotypes between healthy human individuals. This table comes from immunoSEQ multiplex PCR, and its TCRdb copy is limited to in-frame clones, with some not included. There are 2,500,000 or so clones in the sample; 80% to 95% occur only once, and approximately 0.35% lies in the top ten. Sequenced sample: naive CD4+ T cells from PBMCs. Subset denoted: CD45RA+ positively selected. The receptors derive from a man aged 18 to 30 in good health. Some clones in this sample may be carry-over from other donors' samples.

This rearrangement joins TRBV7-2 to TRBJ2-7; 7 bases map to TRBD1. The CDR3 length is 16 residues. The V and J ends lost 4 bases and 1 base, in that order; junction bases with no gene match: 10. Germline loops: CDR1 SGHTA, CDR2 FQGNSA. The chain's CDR3 is CASSSPGTARSYEQYF. Written as DNA, the CDR3 is TGTGCCAGCAGCTCCCCTGGGACAGCTAGATCCTACGAGCAGTACTTC.

The chain carries TRBV9 and TRBJ1-2; tentative D call: TRBD1 (6 bases). Germline V lookup: CDR1 SGDLS, CDR2 YYNGEE. V lost 6 bases and J lost 4, with 16 bases in between. The CDR3 consists of 14 residues. DNA for the CDR3: TGTGCCAGCACCCGTGGTTCAGGGGCCTATGGCTACACCTTC. Translated, it gives CASTRGSGAYGYTF.

V is TRBV25-1 and J is TRBJ2-2; D is possibly TRBD1 (6 bases). The germline V gene encodes CDR1 MGHDK and CDR2 SYGVNS. The CDR3 loop spans 15 amino acids. Trimming shortened V by 6 bases and J by 4 bases, and 15 bases separated the two germline ends. The CDR3 here is CASRGPGHSTGELFF. CDR3 bases: TGTGCCAGCAGGGGGCCGGGACATAGCACCGGGGAGCTGTTTTTT.

This rearrangement joins TRBV7-9 to TRBJ2-3, with TRBD2 identical over 10 bases. In germline, CDR1 is SEHNR, CDR2 FQNEAQ (reference sequence). This CDR3 comprises 15 residues. V lost 5 bases to trimming and J lost 7 bases; unmatched junction nucleotides: 9. CDR3 loop: CASSPIIAGGHTQYF. DNA for the CDR3: TGTGCCAGCAGCCCAATCATAGCGGGAGGTCATACGCAGTATTTT.

V and J are TRBV2 and TRBJ1-5; D is perhaps TRBD1 (5 bases). CDR3 length: 14 residues. Trimming left V 7 bases short and J 6 bases short, with 16 bases between. Germline V gene data show CDR1 as SNHLY and CDR2 as FYNNEI. In DNA, the CDR3 is TGTGCCAGCACGGGTCCAGGGCAGGCTCAGCCCCAGCATTTT. It is translated as CASTGPGQAQPQHF.

The genes are TRBV15 and TRBJ1-6; 7 nucleotides line up with TRBD1. Trimming removed 4 bases from V and 7 bases from J; junction bases left unmatched: 13. Germline CDR1 is LNHNV and CDR2 is YYDKDF (reference sequence). The CDR3 spans 17 residues. The CDR3 sequence: CATSTTRDRGLNSPLHF. Here the CDR3 DNA reads TGTGCCACCAGCACGACCCGGGACAGAGGATTGAATTCACCCCTCCACTTT.

As DNA, the CDR3 is TGCGCCAGCAGCCGCGGGGGTAGGGCCGAAAACATTCAGTACTTC. Protein sequence: CASSRGGRAENIQYF. V usage is TRBV4-3 and J usage is TRBJ2-4; TRBD2 agrees at 7 bases. Per the germline V gene, CDR1 is LGHNA and CDR2 is YSLEER. The CDR3 is 15 residues long. V lost 4 bases, J lost 5 bases, and 8 bases stayed unmatched.

This clone was seen a single time. The chain couples TRBV7-2 to TRBJ2-3, with D unclear. Germline V CDR1 and CDR2: SGHTA, FQGNSA. The CDR3 loop spans 14 amino acids. Trimming took off 5 bases at V and 2 bases at J, with 11 bases between the two ends. CDR3 amino acids: CASSADRYTDTQYF. Written as DNA, the CDR3 is TGTGCCAGCAGCGCCGACCGTTACACAGATACGCAGTATTTT. The entire variable domain, with the rest obtained from reference TRBV7-2 and TRBJ2-3, is as follows: GAGVSQSPSNKVTEKGKDVELRCDPISGHTALYWYRQSLGQGLEFLIYFQGNSAPDKSGLPSDRFSAERTGGSVSTLTIQRTQQEDSAVYLCASSADRYTDTQYFGPGTRLTVL.

The chain uses TRBV6-5 and TRBJ1-6; the D is unclear. The CDR3 sequence is 13 residues long. Trimming removed 5 bases at V and 7 bases at J, with 9 bases between. From germline, CDR1 is MNHEY and CDR2 SVGAGI. The CDR3 reads CASSVLRNSPLHF. The CDR3 DNA follows: TGTGCCAGCAGTGTCCTCCGGAATTCACCCCTCCACTTT.

The chain couples TRBV6-1 to TRBJ2-7; no clear D. V lost 4 bases to trimming and J lost 3 bases, with 7 bases between them. The CDR3 totals 12 residues. Per the germline V gene, CDR1 is MNHNS and CDR2 is SASEGT. The CDR3 is CASSVGFYEQYF. CDR3 nucleotide sequence: TGTGCCAGCAGTGTAGGTTTCTACGAGCAGTACTTC.

The V gene is TRBV27, the J gene TRBJ2-1; 10 bases agree with TRBD2. V gave up 4 bases and J gave up 4 bases; unmatched junction bases: 4. Germline lookup yields CDR1 MNHEY and CDR2 SMNVEV (reference sequence). The CDR3 length is 15 residues. The CDR3 sequence: CASSSWTSGYNEQFF. In DNA form, the CDR3 reads TGTGCCAGCAGTTCCTGGACTAGCGGATACAATGAGCAGTTCTTC.

The rearrangement uses TRBV7-9 and TRBJ2-7, with TRBD1 matching over 7 bases. Per germline, CDR1 SEHNR and CDR2 FQNEAQ (reference sequence). The CDR3 contains 14 residues. V shed 5 bases, J shed 4 bases, and the junction held 8 bases outside the gene matches. CDR3 sequence: CASSPWTGIYEQYF. Written as DNA, the CDR3 is TGTGCCAGCAGCCCTTGGACAGGTATATACGAGCAGTACTTC.

This sequence joins TRBV11-2 and TRBJ1-4; 9 nucleotides align to TRBD1. With V trimmed by 6 bases and J by 1 base, 6 bases remained unmatched. Germline CDR1 and CDR2: SGHAT and FQNNGV. The CDR3 covers 16 residues. The CDR3 DNA sequence: TGTGCCAGCAGAGAGGACAGGGGTTTAACTAATGAAAAACTGTTTTTT. This gives the protein CASREDRGLTNEKLFF.

This chain connects TRBV5-1 to TRBJ1-1; D is unclear. CDR1 and CDR2 from the germline V gene are SGHRS and YFSETQ. The CDR3 has 14 residues. V was shortened by 2 bases and J by 0 bases, with 8 bases between the two germline ends. The CDR3 DNA reads as TGCGCCAGCAGCTTCACGGCTATGAACACTGAAGCTTTCTTT. Its protein is CASSFTAMNTEAFF. The full variable domain, rest sourced from reference TRBV5-1 and TRBJ1-1, is KAGVTQTPRYLIKTRGQQVTLSCSPISGHRSVSWYQQTPGQGLQFLFEYFSETQRNKGNFPGRFSGRQFSNSRSEMNVSTLELGDSALYLCASSFTAMNTEAFFGQGTRLTVV.

The chain employs TRBV13 and TRBJ1-2; D perhaps matches TRBD1 (5 bases). Trimming pared 1 base from V and 8 bases from J, leaving 8 bases between. The CDR3 runs to 12 residues. CDR1 is PRHDT, CDR2 FYEKMQ, per germline (reference sequence). For the CDR3, the DNA is TGTGCCAGCAGCTTAGTGCAGGGCGGCTACACCTTC. This codes for CASSLVQGGYTF.

The chain couples TRBV7-6 to TRBJ2-1, with D perhaps TRBD1 or TRBD2 (6 bases each). The V gene lost 6 bases and the J gene lost 7 bases, with 16 bases spanning the gap. Germline loops: CDR1 SGHVS, CDR2 FNYEAQ. The CDR3 length is 14 residues. CDR3 region: CASRQGGTPNEQFF. The CDR3 DNA reads TGTGCCAGCAGGCAAGGGGGGACACCGAATGAGCAGTTCTTC.

The chain carries TRBV12-5 and TRBJ2-6; tentatively, D is TRBD1 (6 bases). CDR1 is LGHNT and CDR2 is FRNRAP in the germline V gene. There are 19 residues in the CDR3. Trimming cost V 6 bases and J 0 bases, with 21 bases left between them. The CDR3 DNA sequence: TGTGCTAGTGGACCCGCACCGGGACACCATCCCTCTGGGGCCAACGTCCTGACTTTC. Protein product: CASGPAPGHHPSGANVLTF. Full variable domain (remainder filled in from reference TRBV12-5 and TRBJ2-6): DARVTQTPRHKVTEMGQEVTMRCQPILGHNTVFWYRQTMMQGLELLAYFRNRAPLDDSGMPKDRFSAEMPDATLATLKIQPSEPRDSAVYFCASGPAPGHHPSGANVLTFGAGSRLTVL.

The chain combines TRBV14 with TRBJ2-5; D is undetermined. Per germline, CDR1 SGHDN and CDR2 FVKESK. Trimming took off 1 base at V and 2 bases at J, with 5 bases between the two ends. The CDR3 consists of 13 residues. CDR3 protein: CASSQVRQETQYF. The CDR3 nucleotides read TGTGCCAGCAGCCAAGTGCGGCAAGAGACCCAGTACTTC.

For the CDR3, the DNA is TGTGCCAGCATAGGGTTGGGCCACACCATATATTTT. This codes for CASIGLGHTIYF. The J gene is TRBJ1-3, the V gene TRBV28; D uncertain. In germline, CDR1 is MDHEN, CDR2 SYDVKM. The V end was cut by 7 bases, the J end by 8 bases, with 12 bases between. The CDR3 totals 12 residues.

CDR3: CASSIWAPLNNEQFF. CDR3 DNA sequence: TGTGCCAGTAGTATATGGGCCCCACTAAACAATGAGCAGTTCTTC. The chain has TRBV19 and TRBJ2-1; no firm D call. Germline-derived CDR1 and CDR2 are LNHDA and SQIVND (reference sequence). The CDR3 totals 15 residues. V was pared by 2 bases and J by 5 bases, with 13 bases between.

This clone was seen a handful of times. This chain uses TRBV19 with TRBJ1-2; possibly TRBD1 for D (6 bases). CDR1 is LNHDA and CDR2 is SQIVND in the germline V gene (reference sequence). The CDR3 sequence is 15 residues long. Trimming left V 7 bases short and J 8 bases short, with 23 bases between. The CDR3 coding sequence is TGTGCCAGTACTACGACCCCAACAGGGACGGTGGGCTACACCTTC. It codes for CASTTTPTGTVGYTF. The full variable domain, rest sourced from reference TRBV19 and TRBJ1-2, is DGGITQSPKYLFRKEGQNVTLSCEQNLNHDAMYWYRQDPGQGLRLIYYSQIVNDFQKGDIAEGYSVSREKKESFPLTVTSAQKNPTAFYLCASTTTPTGTVGYTFGSGTRLTVV.

The chain combines TRBV9 with TRBJ2-5, with 12 bases that match TRBD1. The CDR3 is 17 amino acids. With 4 bases clipped from V and 4 bases from J, the junction kept 11 bases outside the gene matches. Germline CDR1 SGDLS, CDR2 YYNGEE. The chain's CDR3 is CASSPYEGQGASETQYF. CDR3 coding DNA: TGTGCCAGCAGCCCCTACGAGGGACAGGGGGCGTCAGAGACCCAGTACTTC.

This clone was picked up a small number of times. The J gene is TRBJ1-1, the V gene TRBV19; the match to TRBD1 covers 8 bases. Germline V gene sequence: CDR1 LNHDA, CDR2 SQIVND (reference sequence). This CDR3 has 12 amino acids. Trimming at V came to 4 bases and at J to 11 bases, leaving 6 bases not matched to a gene. CDR3 sequence: CASSTRQGRAFF. CDR3 nucleotide sequence: TGTGCCAGTAGTACCCGACAGGGGAGGGCTTTCTTT.

There are a few counts of this clone. The rearrangement uses TRBV28 and TRBJ1-1, with D unclear. The CDR3 has 12 residues. The germline CDR1 and CDR2 sequences are MDHEN and SYDVKM. The V end lost 3 bases, the J end lost 5 bases, and 7 bases lay between the germline ends. The CDR3 nucleotides are TGTGCCAGCAGTTTTCAGGAGACTGAAGCTTTCTTT. This encodes CASSFQETEAFF.

V gene TRBV11-2 combines with J gene TRBJ2-7, with 7 bases aligning to TRBD2. Germline CDR1 is SGHAT and CDR2 is FQNNGV. CDR3 length: 15 residues. The trim removed 0 bases at V and 6 bases at J, leaving 8 bases unmatched. CDR3 loop: CASSLEGGRELEQYF. The CDR3 region has the DNA TGTGCCAGCAGCTTAGAGGGCGGGAGAGAGCTCGAGCAGTACTTC.

The V gene is TRBV2, the J gene TRBJ1-1; D is uncertain. V was clipped by 4 bases and J by 10 bases, with 16 bases between them. This CDR3 is 13 amino acids long. CDR1 and CDR2 from the germline V gene are SNHLY and FYNNEI. The CDR3 DNA is TGTGCCAGCAGTGCCAACTACGATAGGCGAGCTTTCTTT. It codes for CASSANYDRRAFF.

The V and J genes are TRBV28 and TRBJ2-7; D possibly corresponds to TRBD2 (6 bases). V was pared by 3 bases and J by 3 bases, with 6 bases between. Germline loops: CDR1 MDHEN, CDR2 SYDVKM. CDR3 length: 12 amino acids. CDR3 sequence reads: CASSLGLYEQYF. CDR3 DNA: TGTGCCAGCAGTTTGGGACTCTACGAGCAGTACTTC.

The chain joins TRBV2 to TRBJ2-1, with 9 bases that match TRBD1. The CDR3 contains 16 residues. CDR1 is SNHLY, CDR2 FYNNEI, per germline. Trimming at V came to 4 bases and at J to 5 bases, leaving 9 bases not matched to a gene. The CDR3, as DNA: TGTGCCAGCAGTGTTGTCGGGACAGGGTTTAACAATGAGCAGTTCTTC. Encoded protein: CASSVVGTGFNNEQFF.

The chain carries TRBV29-1 and TRBJ2-5, with D possibly TRBD1 on 6 matching bases. The CDR3 is 12 amino acids. Germline CDR1 reads SQVTM; CDR2 reads ANQGSEA. V shed 5 bases and J shed 3 bases, with 10 bases lying between them. The chain's CDR3 is CSVNRVKETQYF. DNA for the CDR3: TGCAGCGTTAACAGGGTAAAAGAGACCCAGTACTTC.

The chain employs TRBV19 and TRBJ1-2; D unclear. The germline V gene has CDR1 LNHDA and CDR2 SQIVND (reference sequence). V dropped 2 bases and J dropped 5 bases, with 12 bases sitting between them. The CDR3 sequence is 14 residues long. The CDR3 DNA reads TGTGCCAGTAGTATATCTCTGACACGGTATGGCTACACCTTC. The encoded protein is CASSISLTRYGYTF.

The chain is built from TRBV5-1 and TRBJ2-5, with TRBD2 matching over 11 bases. The J call is in doubt because the DNA end fits TRBJ2-7 better. The CDR3 runs 15 residues. Germline CDR1 is SGHRS and CDR2 is YFSETQ. DNA for the CDR3: TGCGCCAGCAGCTTGGAACTAGCGGGAGTTCACGAGCAGTACTTC. Its protein product is CASSLELAGVHEQYF.